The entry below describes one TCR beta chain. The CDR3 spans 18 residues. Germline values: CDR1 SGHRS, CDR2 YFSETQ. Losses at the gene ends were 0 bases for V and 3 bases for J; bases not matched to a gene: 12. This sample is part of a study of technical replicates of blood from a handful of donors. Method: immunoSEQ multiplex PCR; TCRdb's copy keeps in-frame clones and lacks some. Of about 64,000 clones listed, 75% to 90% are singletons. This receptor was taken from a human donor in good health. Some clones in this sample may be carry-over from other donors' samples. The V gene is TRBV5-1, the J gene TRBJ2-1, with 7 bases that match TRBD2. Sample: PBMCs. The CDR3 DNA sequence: TGCGCCAGCAGCTTGGGGTCCTCCTCGGGGGGACTCTACAATGAGCAGTTCTTC. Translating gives CASSLGSSSGGLYNEQFF.